This T cell receptor beta chain came from a study of T cells in localized non-small cell lung cancer. General study points: As only one tumor region underwent sequencing, heterogeneity remains possible. Those with higher blood T cell density had longer overall survival. Adjacent uninvolved lung tissue had the highest T cell clonality, exceeding tumor. Detection in adjacent lung was observed for a median around 55 of the top 100 tumor clones.

Sequencing was performed with immunoSEQ multiplex PCR; in TCRdb, only in-frame clones are kept and a portion is missing. The table records approximately 21,000 clones, 88% of them present only once. Concerning this clone: Its specificity is unknown.

The material sequenced was peripheral blood mononuclear cells, taken before any cancer treatment. This clonotype was sampled from a male donor older than 55 with stage II lung adenocarcinoma.

CDR3 loop: CASILDSSNTEAFF. Written as DNA, the CDR3 is TGTGCCAGCATCTTAGACAGCTCGAACACTGAAGCTTTCTTT. The genes are TRBV6-7 and TRBJ1-1; TRBD1 might be the D (5 bases). TRBV6-7 is known as an ORF, though its function is uncertain. Trimming took 7 bases from V and 1 from J, leaving 13 bases between them. CDR3 length: 14 residues.